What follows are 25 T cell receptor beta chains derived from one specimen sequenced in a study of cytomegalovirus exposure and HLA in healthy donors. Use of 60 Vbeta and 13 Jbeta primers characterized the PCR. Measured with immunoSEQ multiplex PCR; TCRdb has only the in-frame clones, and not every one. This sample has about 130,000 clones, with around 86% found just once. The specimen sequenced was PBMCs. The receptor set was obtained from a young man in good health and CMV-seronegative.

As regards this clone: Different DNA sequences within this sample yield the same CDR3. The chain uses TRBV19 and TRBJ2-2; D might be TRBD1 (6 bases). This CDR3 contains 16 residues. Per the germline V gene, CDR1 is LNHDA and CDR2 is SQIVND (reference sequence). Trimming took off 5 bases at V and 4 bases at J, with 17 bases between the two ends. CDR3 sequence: CASSSQGPAGTGELFF. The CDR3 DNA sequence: TGTGCCAGTAGTTCCCAGGGGCCCGCCGGCACCGGGGAGCTGTTTTTT.

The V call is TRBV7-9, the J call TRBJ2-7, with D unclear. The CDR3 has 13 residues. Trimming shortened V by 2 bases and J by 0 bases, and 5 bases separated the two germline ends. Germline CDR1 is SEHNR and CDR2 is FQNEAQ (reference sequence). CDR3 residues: CASSLTSSYEQYF. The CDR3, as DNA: TGTGCCAGCAGCTTAACAAGCTCCTACGAGCAGTACTTC. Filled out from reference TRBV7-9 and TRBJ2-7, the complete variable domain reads DTGVSQNPRHKITKRGQNVTFRCDPISEHNRLYWYRQTLGQGPEFLTYFQNEAQLEKSRLLSDRFSAERPKGSFSTLEIQRTEQGDSAMYLCASSLTSSYEQYFGPGTRLTVT.

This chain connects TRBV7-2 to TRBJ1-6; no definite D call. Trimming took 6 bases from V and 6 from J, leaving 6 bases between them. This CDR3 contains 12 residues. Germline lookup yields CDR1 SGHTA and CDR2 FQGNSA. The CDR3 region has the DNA TGTGCCAGCAGACAACCTAATTCACCCCTCCACTTT. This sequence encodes CASRQPNSPLHF.

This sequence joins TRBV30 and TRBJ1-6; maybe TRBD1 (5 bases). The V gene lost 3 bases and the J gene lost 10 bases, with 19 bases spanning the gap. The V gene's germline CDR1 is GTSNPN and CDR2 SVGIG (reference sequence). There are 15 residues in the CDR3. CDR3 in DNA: TGTGCCTGGAGGACTTTTGGGCAGGGATTATCACCCCTCCACTTT. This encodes CAWRTFGQGLSPLHF.

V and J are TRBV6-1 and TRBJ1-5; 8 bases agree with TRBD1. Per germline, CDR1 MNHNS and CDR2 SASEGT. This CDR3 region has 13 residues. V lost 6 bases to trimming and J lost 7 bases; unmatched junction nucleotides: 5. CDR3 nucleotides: TGTGCCAGCAGCCCAGGGGGCGGGCAGCCCCAGCATTTT. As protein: CASSPGGGQPQHF.

The CDR3 protein is CASSVGTGSGSEAFF. The DNA of the CDR3 is TGCGCCAGCAGCGTTGGAACGGGCTCTGGGAGTGAAGCTTTCTTT. This rearrangement joins TRBV5-1 to TRBJ1-1, with D unresolved. Trimming removed 4 bases at V and 7 bases at J, with 20 bases between. This CDR3 is built from 15 residues. Germline loops: CDR1 SGHRS, CDR2 YFSETQ.

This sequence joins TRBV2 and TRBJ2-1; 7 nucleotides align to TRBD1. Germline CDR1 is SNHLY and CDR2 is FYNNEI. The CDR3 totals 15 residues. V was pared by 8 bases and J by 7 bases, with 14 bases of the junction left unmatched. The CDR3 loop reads CASDSRQGGRNEQFF. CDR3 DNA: TGTGCCAGCGACTCAAGACAGGGCGGTAGGAATGAGCAGTTCTTC. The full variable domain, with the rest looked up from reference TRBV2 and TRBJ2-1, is EPEVTQTPSHQVTQMGQEVILRCVPISNHLYFYWYRQILGQKVEFLVSFYNNEISEKSEIFDDQFSVERPDGSNFTLKIRSTKLEDSAMYFCASDSRQGGRNEQFFGPGTRLTVL.

The CDR3 sequence: CASSSDTGELFF. CDR3 nucleotides: TGTGCCAGCAGCTCCGACACCGGGGAGCTGTTTTTT. J is TRBJ2-2 and V is TRBV5-4; unclear D gene. Deletions cut 3 bases from V and 3 bases from J, with 3 bases between. Germline-derived CDR1 and CDR2 are SGHNT and YYREEE (reference sequence). The CDR3 length is 12 residues.

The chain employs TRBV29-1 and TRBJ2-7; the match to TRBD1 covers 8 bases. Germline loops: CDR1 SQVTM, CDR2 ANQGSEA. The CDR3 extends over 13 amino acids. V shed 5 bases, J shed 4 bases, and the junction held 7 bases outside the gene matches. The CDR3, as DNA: TGCAGCGTTTTGGACAGGGCCCATTACGAGCAGTACTTC. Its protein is CSVLDRAHYEQYF.

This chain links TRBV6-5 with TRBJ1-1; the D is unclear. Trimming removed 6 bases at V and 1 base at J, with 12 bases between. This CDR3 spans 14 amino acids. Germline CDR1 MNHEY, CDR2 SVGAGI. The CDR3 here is CASSPPPGNTEAFF. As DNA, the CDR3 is TGTGCCAGCAGCCCTCCCCCCGGGAACACTGAAGCTTTCTTT.

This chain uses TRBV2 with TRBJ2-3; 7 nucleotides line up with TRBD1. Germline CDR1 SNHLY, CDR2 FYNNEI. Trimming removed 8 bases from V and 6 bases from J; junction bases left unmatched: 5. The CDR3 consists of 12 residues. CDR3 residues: CASSPGGDTQYF. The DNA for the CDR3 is TGTGCCAGCTCCCCAGGGGGTGATACGCAGTATTTT.

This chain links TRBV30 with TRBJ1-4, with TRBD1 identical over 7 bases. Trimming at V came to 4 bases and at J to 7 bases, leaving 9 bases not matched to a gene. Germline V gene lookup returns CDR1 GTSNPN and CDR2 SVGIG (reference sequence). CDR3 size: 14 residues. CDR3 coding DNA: TGTGCCTGGACTAGACAGGGTGGCCCTGAAAAACTGTTTTTT. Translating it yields CAWTRQGGPEKLFF. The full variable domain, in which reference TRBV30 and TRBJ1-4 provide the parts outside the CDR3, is SQTIHQWPATLVQPVGSPLSLECTVEGTSNPNLYWYRQAAGRGLQLLFYSVGIGQISSEVPQNLSASRPQDRQFILSSKKLLLSDSGFYLCAWTRQGGPEKLFFGSGTQLSVL.

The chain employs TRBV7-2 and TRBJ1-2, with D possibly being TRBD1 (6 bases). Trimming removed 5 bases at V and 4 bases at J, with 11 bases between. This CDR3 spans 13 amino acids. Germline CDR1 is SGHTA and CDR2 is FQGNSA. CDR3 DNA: TGTGCCAGCAGCGGACAGAACCTCTATGGCTACACCTTC. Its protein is CASSGQNLYGYTF.

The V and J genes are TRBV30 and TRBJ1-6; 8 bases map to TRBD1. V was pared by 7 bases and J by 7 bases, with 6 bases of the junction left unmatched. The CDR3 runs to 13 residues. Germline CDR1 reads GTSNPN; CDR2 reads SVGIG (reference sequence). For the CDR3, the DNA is TGTGCCTCGACCGACAGGGGAAATTCACCCCTCCACTTT. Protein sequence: CASTDRGNSPLHF.

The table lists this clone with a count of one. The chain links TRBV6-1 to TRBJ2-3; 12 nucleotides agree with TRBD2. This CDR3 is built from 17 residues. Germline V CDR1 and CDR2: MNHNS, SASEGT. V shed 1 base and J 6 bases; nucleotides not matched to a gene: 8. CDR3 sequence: CASSEGWTSGDWDTQYF. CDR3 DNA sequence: TGTGCCAGCAGTGAAGGGTGGACTAGCGGGGATTGGGATACGCAGTATTTT.

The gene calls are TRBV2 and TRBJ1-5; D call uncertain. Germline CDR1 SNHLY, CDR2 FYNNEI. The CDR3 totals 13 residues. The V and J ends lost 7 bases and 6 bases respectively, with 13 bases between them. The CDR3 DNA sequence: TGTGCCAGCATCCAGATAGGAGGTCAGCCCCAGCATTTT. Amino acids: CASIQIGGQPQHF.

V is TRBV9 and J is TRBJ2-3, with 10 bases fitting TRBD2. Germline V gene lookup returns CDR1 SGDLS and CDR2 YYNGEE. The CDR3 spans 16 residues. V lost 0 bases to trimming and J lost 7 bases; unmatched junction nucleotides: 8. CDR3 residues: CASSVEAQRGGNTQYF. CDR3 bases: TGTGCCAGCAGCGTAGAAGCCCAGCGGGGGGGAAATACGCAGTATTTT.

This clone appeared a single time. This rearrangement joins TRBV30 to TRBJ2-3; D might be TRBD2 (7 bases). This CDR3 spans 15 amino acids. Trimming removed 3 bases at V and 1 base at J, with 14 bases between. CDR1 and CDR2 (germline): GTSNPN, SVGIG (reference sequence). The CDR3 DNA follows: TGTGCCTGGAGGGAAGGGGGGGCGGGCACAGATACGCAGTATTTT. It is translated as CAWREGGAGTDTQYF.

In DNA, the CDR3 is TGTGCCAGCAGTGATCCCCAGGGAAGAAACACCATATATTTT. Translating gives CASSDPQGRNTIYF. The chain couples TRBV6-1 to TRBJ1-3; D is possibly TRBD1 (5 bases). Looked up from germline, CDR1 is MNHNS and CDR2 is SASEGT. CDR3 length: 14 amino acids. V shed 3 bases and J shed 5 bases, with 11 bases lying between them.

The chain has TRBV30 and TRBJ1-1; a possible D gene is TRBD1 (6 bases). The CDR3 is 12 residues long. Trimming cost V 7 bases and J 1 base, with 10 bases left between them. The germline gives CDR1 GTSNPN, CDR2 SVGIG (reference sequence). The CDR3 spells CASDSQNTEAFF. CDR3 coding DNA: TGTGCCTCGGACAGCCAGAACACTGAAGCTTTCTTT. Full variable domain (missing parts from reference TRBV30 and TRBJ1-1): SQTIHQWPATLVQPVGSPLSLECTVEGTSNPNLYWYRQAAGRGLQLLFYSVGIGQISSEVPQNLSASRPQDRQFILSSKKLLLSDSGFYLCASDSQNTEAFFGQGTRLTVV.

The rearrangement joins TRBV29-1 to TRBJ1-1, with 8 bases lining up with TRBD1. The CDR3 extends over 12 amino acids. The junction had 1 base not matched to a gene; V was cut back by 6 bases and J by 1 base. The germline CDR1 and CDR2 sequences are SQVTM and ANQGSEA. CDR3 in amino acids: CSVGTGNTEAFF. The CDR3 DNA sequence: TGCAGCGTGGGGACAGGGAACACTGAAGCTTTCTTT.

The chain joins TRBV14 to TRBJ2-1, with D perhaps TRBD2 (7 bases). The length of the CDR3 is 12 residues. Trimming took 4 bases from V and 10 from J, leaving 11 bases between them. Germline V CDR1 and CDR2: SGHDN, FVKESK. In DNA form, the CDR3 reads TGTGCCAGCAGCCGAGGGGGGGACGAGCAGTTCTTC. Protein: CASSRGGDEQFF.

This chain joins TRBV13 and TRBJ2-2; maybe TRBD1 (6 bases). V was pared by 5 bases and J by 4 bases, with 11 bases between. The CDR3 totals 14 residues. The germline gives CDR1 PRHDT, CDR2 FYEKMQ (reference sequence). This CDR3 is CASSLLQGTGELFF. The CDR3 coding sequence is TGTGCCAGCAGCCTCTTACAGGGCACCGGGGAGCTGTTTTTT.

CDR3 amino acids: CASSPVYEAFF. In nucleotides, the CDR3 is TGTGCCAGCAGCCCGGTGTATGAAGCTTTCTTT. The chain has TRBV7-2 and TRBJ1-1, with D hard to call. The CDR3 sequence is 11 residues long. Germline lookup yields CDR1 SGHTA and CDR2 FQGNSA. Trimming stripped 5 bases from V and 7 bases from J, with 8 bases between.

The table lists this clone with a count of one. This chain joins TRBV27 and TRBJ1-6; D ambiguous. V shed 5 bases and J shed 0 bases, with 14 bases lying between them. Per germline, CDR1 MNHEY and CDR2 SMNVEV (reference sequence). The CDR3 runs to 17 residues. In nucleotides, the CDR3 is TGTGCCAGCAGTCGGGAGCGAAGGAGCTCCTATAATTCACCCCTCCACTTT. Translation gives CASSRERRSSYNSPLHF.